One and the same sample provided the 29 T cell receptor beta chains below, sequenced in a study of regulatory T cells in long-lasting Graves disease. Described time point: newly diagnosed GD, antithyroid drugs for less than 3 months. PBMC-derived RNA was used for the TCR library. Building the TCR beta libraries relied on iRepertoire HTBI primers, and CDR3 regions underwent Arm-PCR. TCRdb re-derived calls from the multiplex PCR reads in MiXCR, one entry per CDR3 protein. The data contain about 560,000 distinct CDR3 sequences, around 16% of them singletons. These records were also assigned to another study, of T cells in Graves' hyperthyroidism and ophthalmopathy.

Sequenced material: peripheral blood mononuclear cells (PBMCs), taken at new diagnosis, from a patient treated with antithyroid drugs. The receptors here all came from a man between 18 and 29 years old with Graves disease.

This clonotype has ten or more counts. The chain uses TRBV7-9 and TRBJ2-1; D call uncertain. Looked up from germline, CDR1 is SEHNR and CDR2 is FQNEAQ (reference sequence). Trimming pared 5 bases from V and 7 bases from J, leaving 15 bases between. The CDR3 runs to 14 residues. The CDR3 nucleotides are TGTGCCAGCAGCACCCCGAGTGGCGCGAATGAGCAGTTCTTC. It encodes CASSTPSGANEQFF.

This chain joins TRBV20-1 and TRBJ2-1; D gene unclear. The CDR3 is made up of 13 amino acids. Germline V gene lookup returns CDR1 DFQATT and CDR2 SNEGSKA (reference sequence). The V end was cut by 3 bases, the J end by 8 bases, with 14 bases between. The CDR3 loop reads CSARSGPRHEQFF. The CDR3 DNA sequence: TGCAGTGCTAGGTCCGGGCCCAGGCATGAGCAGTTCTTC.

This clonotype was counted between two and nine times. V gene TRBV27 combines with J gene TRBJ2-3; the D is unclear. The CDR3 spans 16 residues. V was cut by 2 bases and J by 0 bases, with 12 bases left in between. The V gene's germline CDR1 is MNHEY and CDR2 SMNVEV (reference sequence). The chain's CDR3 is CASSLEPAFSTDTQYF. CDR3 DNA: TGTGCCAGCAGTTTAGAGCCGGCCTTTAGCACAGATACGCAGTATTTT.

This clonotype occurred many times. The chain has TRBV6-5 and TRBJ1-5; D unclear. This CDR3 contains 14 residues. From germline, CDR1 is MNHEY and CDR2 SVGAGI. Trimming stripped 4 bases from V and 14 bases from J, with 21 bases between. The CDR3 nucleotides read TGTGCCAGCAGTTCGGGCAACTCGCCGCAAGGAAAGCATTTT. This encodes CASSSGNSPQGKHF.

The table lists this clonotype with a few counts. This chain uses TRBV6-1 with TRBJ2-7, with D possibly TRBD1 on 5 matching bases. V lost 0 bases and J lost 2, with 14 bases in between. CDR3 size: 16 residues. From germline, CDR1 is MNHNS and CDR2 SASEGT. The CDR3 sequence is CASSEAEQALTYEQYF. CDR3 bases: TGTGCCAGCAGTGAAGCAGAACAGGCCTTAACCTACGAGCAGTACTTC.

This clonotype was seen only a few times. The rearrangement joins TRBV29-1 to TRBJ1-2, with D unresolved. Trimming took 2 bases from V and 3 from J, leaving 10 bases between them. The CDR3 spans 13 residues. The germline gives CDR1 SQVTM, CDR2 ANQGSEA. CDR3 DNA: TGCAGCGTTGAACAGGCATTCGACTATGGCTACACCTTC. Translating it yields CSVEQAFDYGYTF.

This clonotype was counted only a few times. V is TRBV11-2 and J is TRBJ2-5; D possibly corresponds to TRBD2 (5 bases). V lost 5 bases to trimming and J lost 5 bases, with 15 bases between them. CDR3 size: 14 residues. CDR1 and CDR2 from the germline V gene are SGHAT and FQNNGV. The CDR3 is CASSRGPWAETQYF. CDR3 in DNA: TGTGCCAGCAGCCGCGGGCCCTGGGCTGAGACCCAGTACTTC.

The V and J genes are TRBV12-3 or TRBV12-4 and TRBJ1-1; 7 bases line up with TRBD1. With 3 bases clipped from V and 5 bases from J, the junction kept 12 bases outside the gene matches. The CDR3 has 16 residues. CDR3 amino acids: CASSFGFPRQGTEAFF. The CDR3 bases are TGTGCCAGCAGTTTTGGGTTCCCAAGACAGGGAACTGAAGCTTTCTTT.

This clonotype was seen repeatedly, ten times or more. The gene calls are TRBV2 and TRBJ2-7, with 8 bases matching TRBD1. The CDR3 is 13 amino acids. CDR1 SNHLY and CDR2 FYNNEI come from the germline V gene. The V and J ends lost 7 bases and 5 bases, in that order; junction bases with no gene match: 7. CDR3 loop: CASKTGEDHEQYF. CDR3 nucleotide sequence: TGTGCCAGCAAGACAGGGGAGGACCACGAGCAGTACTTC.

The genes are TRBV20-1 and TRBJ2-7; tentative D call: TRBD2 (6 bases). Germline V gene lookup returns CDR1 DFQATT and CDR2 SNEGSKA (reference sequence). This CDR3 is built from 17 residues. Trimming pared 1 base from V and 9 bases from J, leaving 28 bases between. CDR3 DNA sequence: TGCAGTGCTAGAGGTCCCGGGACCCGGGAGACGCCGCAAGGGCAGTACTTC. Encoded protein: CSARGPGTRETPQGQYF.

This clonotype showed up many times. The J gene is TRBJ2-7, the V gene TRBV4-2; D possibly corresponds to TRBD2 (5 bases). V lost 6 bases and J 4 bases, leaving 10 bases between the germline ends. This CDR3 has 12 residues. Germline assignment: CDR1 LGHNA and CDR2 YNFKEQ. CDR3 DNA sequence: TGTGCCAGCAGTGCCACGGGGTACGAGCAGTACTTC. Residues: CASSATGYEQYF.

The V call is TRBV5-8, the J call TRBJ1-1; no clear D gene. CDR1 is SGHTS and CDR2 is YDEGEE in the germline V gene. The germline V and J ends were trimmed by 5 bases and 10 bases, with 15 bases remaining between them. The CDR3 is 12 residues long. CDR3 DNA sequence: TGTGCCAGCAGTACTACACTGCCCCGAGCTTTCTTT. Translating gives CASSTTLPRAFF.

This clonotype was recorded a few times. The chain recombines TRBV29-1 with TRBJ2-3; 8 bases map to TRBD2. Germline CDR1 SQVTM, CDR2 ANQGSEA. V dropped 0 bases and J dropped 4; count of bases not matched to a gene: 3. The CDR3 covers 14 residues. CDR3 sequence reads: CSVEDVAGSDTQYF. The DNA of the CDR3 is TGCAGCGTTGAAGATGTAGCGGGATCAGATACGCAGTATTTT.

This chain connects TRBV3-1 to TRBJ1-6; D gene unclear. This CDR3 contains 13 residues. Trimming cost V 5 bases and J 9 bases, with 11 bases left between them. Looked up from germline, CDR1 is LGHDT and CDR2 is YNNKEL (reference sequence). The CDR3: CASSSASGSPLHF. DNA of the CDR3: TGTGCCAGCAGCTCGGCGTCCGGTTCACCCCTCCACTTT.

This clonotype was counted at least ten times. V and J are TRBV11-2 and TRBJ2-2; 12 nucleotides line up with TRBD2. The V and J ends lost 5 bases and 6 bases, in that order; junction bases with no gene match: 7. Germline CDR1 reads SGHAT; CDR2 reads FQNNGV. CDR3 length equals 16 residues. The DNA of the CDR3 is TGTGCCAGCAGCACCTGGACTAGCGGGACAGCCGGGGAGCTGTTTTTT. Translation gives CASSTWTSGTAGELFF.

There are many counts of this clonotype. CDR3 residues: CACPTGRSSYEQYF. CDR3 nucleotides: TGTGCCTGCCCGACGGGTAGGAGCTCCTACGAGCAGTACTTC. This chain connects TRBV30 to TRBJ2-7; D gene unclear. The CDR3 runs 14 residues. Trimming pared 6 bases from V and 0 bases from J, leaving 15 bases between. From germline, CDR1 is GTSNPN and CDR2 SVGIG (reference sequence). Supplemented by reference TRBV30 and TRBJ2-7, the full variable domain reads SQTIHQWPATLVQPVGSPLSLECTVEGTSNPNLYWYRQAAGRGLQLLFYSVGIGQISSEVPQNLSASRPQDRQFILSSKKLLLSDSGFYLCACPTGRSSYEQYFGPGTRLTVT.

The V gene is TRBV5-1, the J gene TRBJ2-5; possibly TRBD1 for D (6 bases). Germline-derived CDR1 and CDR2 are SGHRS and YFSETQ. Trimming shortened V by 4 bases and J by 3 bases, and 13 bases separated the two germline ends. The CDR3 is 14 residues long. The CDR3 DNA is TGCGCCAGCAGCAAGGGACATTGGAAAGAGACCCAGTACTTC. Amino acid sequence: CASSKGHWKETQYF.

This clonotype was picked up many times. This chain joins TRBV6-2 or TRBV6-3 and TRBJ1-4; possibly TRBD1 for D (6 bases). Trimming pared 5 bases from V and 8 bases from J, leaving 24 bases between. The CDR3 runs to 17 residues. Looked up from germline, CDR1 is MNHEY and CDR2 is SVGEGT. For the CDR3, the DNA is TGTGCCAGCAGTGATCTGGACTCGGCAGGGGAGGTGGAAAAACTGTTTTTT. This gives the protein CASSDLDSAGEVEKLFF.

This clonotype has ten or more counts. This sequence joins TRBV20-1 and TRBJ2-7; 14 bases fit TRBD2. Germline trimming cut 6 bases from V and 0 bases from J; bases unmatched to any gene: 7. CDR3 size: 16 residues. Germline lookup yields CDR1 DFQATT and CDR2 SNEGSKA (reference sequence). The CDR3 protein is CSAAGTSGSPSYEQYF. The CDR3 DNA is TGCAGTGCGGCCGGGACTAGCGGGAGCCCCTCCTACGAGCAGTACTTC.

About this clonotype itself: The junction and the germline gene differ at one end; a read error may be behind it. The chain carries TRBV7-9 and TRBJ1-4, with 7 bases matching TRBD1. The CDR3 contains 15 residues. Germline lookup yields CDR1 SEHNR and CDR2 FQNEAQ (reference sequence). This chain's CDR3 is CASTDRARGLGKLFF. CDR3 coding DNA: TGTGCCAGCACCGACAGGGCGAGGGGCTTAGGAAAACTATTTTTT.

This clonotype was observed at least ten times. V and J are TRBV30 and TRBJ1-1; D unresolved. With 2 bases removed from V and 6 bases from J, the gap between germline ends came to 10 bases. Germline-derived CDR1 and CDR2 are GTSNPN and SVGIG (reference sequence). There are 12 residues in the CDR3. This CDR3 is CAWSPSSSEAFF. CDR3 bases: TGTGCCTGGAGTCCTTCCTCCTCTGAAGCTTTCTTT.

This chain connects TRBV14 to TRBJ1-2; D ambiguous. V shed 4 bases and J shed 8 bases, with 14 bases lying between them. In germline, CDR1 is SGHDN, CDR2 FVKESK. The CDR3 consists of 13 residues. CDR3 nucleotide sequence: TGTGCCAGCAGCCGGACGGGTACGTTCGGCTACACCTTC. Translated, it gives CASSRTGTFGYTF.

Comments on this clonotype: At one end the junction does not follow the germline gene, possibly because of a read error. The chain uses TRBV5-1 and TRBJ1-6; the D is unclear. The germline CDR1 and CDR2 sequences are SGHRS and YFSETQ. CDR3 size: 12 residues. CDR3 bases: TGTGCCAGCAGCTCAACGGGTTCACCCCTCCACTTT. This translates into CASSSTGSPLHF. Based on the CDR3 plus reference TRBV5-1 and TRBJ1-6, the full variable domain is KAGVTQTPRYLIKTRGQQVTLSCSPISGHRSVSWYQQTPGQGLQFLFEYFSETQRNKGNFPGRFSGRQFSNSRSEMNVSTLELGDSALYLCASSSTGSPLHFGNGTRLTVT.

This clonotype was found many times. The V and J genes are TRBV5-1 and TRBJ1-1, with a possible D match to TRBD1 (6 bases). Germline V gene sequence: CDR1 SGHRS, CDR2 YFSETQ. Trimming removed 4 bases from V and 0 bases from J, with 13 bases in between. The CDR3 is made up of 15 amino acids. The CDR3 nucleotides read TGCGCCAGCAGCCCGAGGGGGGCCCTGAACACTGAAGCTTTCTTT. Amino acids: CASSPRGALNTEAFF.

This chain uses TRBV6-2 or TRBV6-3 with TRBJ2-1; tentatively, D is TRBD2 (7 bases). Germline CDR1 is MNHEY and CDR2 is SVGEGT. The CDR3 totals 14 residues. The germline V and J ends were trimmed by 2 bases and 6 bases, with 11 bases remaining between them. In nucleotides, the CDR3 is TGTGCCAGCAGTTACAGGGGGGGCGTCAATGAGCAGTTCTTC. Amino acid sequence: CASSYRGGVNEQFF.

This clonotype was observed a handful of times. CDR3 bases: TGCGCCAGCAGCCAACCCCCGTTAAGGATAACAGCGGCATACACAGATACGCAGTATTTT. Protein sequence: CASSQPPLRITAAYTDTQYF. The rearrangement joins TRBV4-1 to TRBJ2-3, with D possibly being TRBD2 (5 bases). Germline CDR1 MGHRA, CDR2 YSYEKL. Trimming stripped 2 bases from V and 2 bases from J, with 26 bases between. The CDR3 runs 20 residues.

The table lists this clonotype with many counts. The genes are TRBV27 and TRBJ2-3; D is unclear. The CDR3 consists of 12 residues. Trimming pared 2 bases from V and 6 bases from J, leaving 6 bases between. Per the germline V gene, CDR1 is MNHEY and CDR2 is SMNVEV (reference sequence). This chain's CDR3 is CASSLGRDTQYF. CDR3 coding DNA: TGTGCCAGCAGTTTAGGGCGGGATACGCAGTATTTT.

The chain employs TRBV18 and TRBJ2-1; D not certain. Germline assignment: CDR1 KGHSH and CDR2 LQKENI. The CDR3 consists of 14 residues. Deletions cut 0 bases from V and 1 base from J, with 4 bases between. This CDR3 is CASSPPRSYNEQFF. The CDR3 DNA reads TGTGCCAGCTCACCACCGAGGTCCTACAATGAGCAGTTCTTC.

The genes are TRBV5-1 and TRBJ2-5; TRBD1 matches at 10 bases. The germline V gene has CDR1 SGHRS and CDR2 YFSETQ. The CDR3 runs to 15 residues. The V and J ends lost 0 bases and 5 bases, in that order; junction bases with no gene match: 4. CDR3 DNA: TGCGCCAGCAGCTTGGCCGGGACAGGGGACGAGACCCAGTACTTC. As protein: CASSLAGTGDETQYF.